These T cell receptor beta chains were read from a single sample in a study of blood T cell repertoires in COVID-19. Here immunoSEQ multiplex PCR was the method, and the copy in TCRdb shows in-frame clones only, minus some. The profile shows approximately 140,000 clones, 70% to 80% of them singletons. Material for sequencing was peripheral blood. The receptors derive from a man between 50 and 59 years old with acute or convalescent COVID-19. Both conserved end residues are part of each CDR3. The D gene is left open where the match is weak. Rows may omit the clone size; those that give it use once, few, many or a size class.

D gene	clone size	V gene	J gene	CDR3 DNA	CDR3 protein
TRBD1	once	TRBV27	TRBJ2-4	TGTGCCAGCAGTGCGTTCCAGGGGGTGAACGAAAACATTCAGTACTTC	CASSAFQGVNENIQYF
NA	NA	TRBV5-5	TRBJ2-3	TGTGCCAGCAGCTTGTGGTCCAGGGATACGCAGTATTTT	CASSLWSRDTQYF
NA	NA	TRBV5-1	TRBJ1-6	TGCGCCAGCAGCCCTGATGCAGGGCACAAGGAGAATTCACCCCTCCACTTT	CASSPDAGHKENSPLHF
TRBD1	NA	TRBV28	TRBJ1-5	TGTGCCAGCAGTCCCCTAGAGGGGGCGGATCGGCAGCCCCAGCATTTT	CASSPLEGADRQPQHF
NA	NA	TRBV5-1	TRBJ1-5	TGCGCCAGCAGCTGGGCAGGGCTCGGCAATCAGCCCCAGCATTTT	CASSWAGLGNQPQHF
TRBD1	once	TRBV6-4	TRBJ2-5	TGTGCCAGCAGGGGGGACAGGGTAAAGACCCAGTACTTC	CASRGDRVKTQYF
TRBD1	few	TRBV29-1	TRBJ2-2	TGCAGCGCCAGTGACAGGGCGGACACCGGGGAGCTGTTTTTT	CSASDRADTGELFF
TRBD1	NA	TRBV5-1	TRBJ1-1	TGCGCCAGCAGCCCACACTTGACAGGGGGCGAAACTGAAGCTTTCTTT	CASSPHLTGGETEAFF
NA	once	TRBV5-1	TRBJ1-4	TGCGCCAGCAGCTTGGGCAGGTTTAATGAAAAACTGTTTTTT	CASSLGRFNEKLFF
TRBD1	NA	TRBV9	TRBJ1-2	TGTGCCAGCAGCGATAGGACAGGGGGCTATGGCTACACCTTC	CASSDRTGGYGYTF
NA	NA	TRBV27	TRBJ2-5	TGTGCCAGCAGTTTGCTGGAGAGTTACCAAGAGACCCAGTACTTC	CASSLLESYQETQYF
TRBD2	NA	TRBV27	TRBJ2-5	TGTGCCAGCAGTTTATCGGTGGGGGGGCAAGAGACCCAGTACTTC	CASSLSVGGQETQYF
TRBD1	NA	TRBV5-4	TRBJ2-5	TGTGCCAGCAGCTGGGACAGGGGGTTGTCGGAGACCCAGTACTTC	CASSWDRGLSETQYF
NA	NA	TRBV27	TRBJ1-2	TGTGCCAGCAGTTTCCCCGGACAACAATCGAGCTACACCTTC	CASSFPGQQSSYTF
TRBD1	NA	TRBV18	TRBJ1-6	TGTGCCAGCTCACGTACAGGGGCAAGCTCCTATAATTCACCCCTCCACTTT	CASSRTGASSYNSPLHF
TRBD2	NA	TRBV5-1	TRBJ2-1	TGCGCCAGCAGCTTAGGGCGGGGGGGCCCCAATGAGCAGTTCTTC	CASSLGRGGPNEQFF
NA	NA	TRBV20-1	TRBJ1-6	TGCAGTGCTAGTACCAGCTCCTATAATTCACCCCTCCACTTT	CSASTSSYNSPLHF
NA	once	TRBV30	TRBJ1-5	TGTGCCTGGATTCTCTCGGGAATTTATAGCAATCAGCCCCAGCATTTT	CAWILSGIYSNQPQHF
NA	NA	TRBV6-5	TRBJ2-3	TGTGCCAGCAGTTTTCGACAGGAGATACTCACAGATACGCAGTATTTT	CASSFRQEILTDTQYF
TRBD2	NA	TRBV5-1	TRBJ2-7	TGCGCCAGCAGCTTGGGCCTAGGACTAGCGGGCCTTTCCTACGAGCAGTACTTC	CASSLGLGLAGLSYEQYF
NA	NA	TRBV15	TRBJ1-1	TGTGCCACCAGCAGAGATCGATCGGACACTGAAGCTTTCTTT	CATSRDRSDTEAFF
NA	NA	TRBV12-3/TRBV12-4	TRBJ1-6	TGTGCCAGCAGCCGGGGAAATTCACCCCTCCACTTT	CASSRGNSPLHF
TRBD2	once	TRBV9	TRBJ2-7	TGTGCCAGCAGCGTAAAAGACGGCGGGGGTTCCGAGCAGTACTTC	CASSVKDGGGSEQYF
NA	NA	TRBV19	TRBJ2-2	TGTGCCAGTAGTATGGGGGGGAACACCGGGGAGCTGTTTTTT	CASSMGGNTGELFF
NA	NA	TRBV10-1	TRBJ2-3	TGCGCCAGCAGTGAGAGGGGAATCGGCACAGATACGCAGTATTTT	CASSERGIGTDTQYF
NA	NA	TRBV21-1	TRBJ2-2	TGTGCCAGCAGCAAAGAGAGGGGACTCAAACCCACCGGGGAGCTGTTTTTT	CASSKERGLKPTGELFF
NA	NA	TRBV18	TRBJ1-3	TGTGCCAGCTCATCAGGACACGGAAACACCATATATTTT	CASSSGHGNTIYF
TRBD1	NA	TRBV18	TRBJ2-7	TGTGCCAGCTCCCCAGACAGGGGCCCGACCTACGAGCAGTACTTC	CASSPDRGPTYEQYF